This entry describes one T cell receptor (beta chain). Its matching antigen is unknown. Clones were read by immunoSEQ multiplex PCR, and TCRdb kept only the in-frame ones, dropping some. Here the sample spans nearly 110,000 clones, roughly 90% being singletons. These data are taken from a study of T cell responses to AZD1222 COVID-19 vaccine. As for the study in general: Pooled samples include second doses given at about 4 or 12 weeks. Study outcomes and limitations: White British donors predominated, females outnumbered males, and clonal diversity was possibly underestimated. Repertoire sampling happened only post peak T cell response. Just six AZD1222 recipients were seropositive at baseline.

The V gene's germline CDR1 is MNHEY and CDR2 SMNVEV (reference sequence). With 1 base clipped from V and 6 bases from J, the junction kept 3 bases outside the gene matches. This CDR3 has 15 residues. The sequence was collected from an adult in good health. This rearrangement joins TRBV27 to TRBJ1-6, with 7 nucleotides matching TRBD1. The sample in question was peripheral blood, obtained on day 0 of AZD1222 vaccination. The CDR3 DNA follows: TGTGCCAGCAGTTTATGGGGACAGTCTAATTCACCCCTCCACTTT. Protein: CASSLWGQSNSPLHF.